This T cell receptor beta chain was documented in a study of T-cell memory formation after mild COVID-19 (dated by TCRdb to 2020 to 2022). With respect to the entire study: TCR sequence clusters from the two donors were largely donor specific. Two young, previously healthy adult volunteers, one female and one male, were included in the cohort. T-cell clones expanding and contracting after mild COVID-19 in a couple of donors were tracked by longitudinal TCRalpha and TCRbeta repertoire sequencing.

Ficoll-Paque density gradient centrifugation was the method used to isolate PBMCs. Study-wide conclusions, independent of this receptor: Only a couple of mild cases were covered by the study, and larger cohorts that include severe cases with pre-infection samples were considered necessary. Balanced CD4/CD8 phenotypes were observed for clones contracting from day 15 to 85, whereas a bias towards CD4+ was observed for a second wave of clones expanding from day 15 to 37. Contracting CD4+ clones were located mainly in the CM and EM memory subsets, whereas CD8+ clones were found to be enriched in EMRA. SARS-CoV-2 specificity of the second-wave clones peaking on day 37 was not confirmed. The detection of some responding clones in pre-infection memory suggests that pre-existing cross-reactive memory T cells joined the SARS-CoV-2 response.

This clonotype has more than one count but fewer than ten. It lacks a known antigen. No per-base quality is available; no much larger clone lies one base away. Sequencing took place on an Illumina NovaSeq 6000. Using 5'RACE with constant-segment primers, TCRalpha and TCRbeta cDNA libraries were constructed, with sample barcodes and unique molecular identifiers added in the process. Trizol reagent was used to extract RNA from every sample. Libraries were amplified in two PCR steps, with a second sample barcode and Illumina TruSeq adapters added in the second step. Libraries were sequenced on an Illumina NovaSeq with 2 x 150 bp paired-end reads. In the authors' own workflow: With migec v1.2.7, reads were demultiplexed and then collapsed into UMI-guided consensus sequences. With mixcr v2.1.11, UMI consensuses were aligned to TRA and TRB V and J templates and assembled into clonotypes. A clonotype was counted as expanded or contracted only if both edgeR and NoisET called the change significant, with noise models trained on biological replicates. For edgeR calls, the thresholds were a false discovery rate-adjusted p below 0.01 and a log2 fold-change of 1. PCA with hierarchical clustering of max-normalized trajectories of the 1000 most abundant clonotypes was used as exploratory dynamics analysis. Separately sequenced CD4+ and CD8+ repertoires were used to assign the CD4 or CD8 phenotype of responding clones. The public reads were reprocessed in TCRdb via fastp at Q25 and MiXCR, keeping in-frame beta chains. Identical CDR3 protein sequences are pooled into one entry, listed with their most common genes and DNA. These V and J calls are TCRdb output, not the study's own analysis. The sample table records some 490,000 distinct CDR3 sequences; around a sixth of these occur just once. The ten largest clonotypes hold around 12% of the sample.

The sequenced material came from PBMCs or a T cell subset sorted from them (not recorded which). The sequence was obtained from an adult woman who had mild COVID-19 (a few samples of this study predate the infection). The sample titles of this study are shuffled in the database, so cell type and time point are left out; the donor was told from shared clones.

The CDR3 is CSVEYRDTQYF. The nucleotides read TGCAGCGTTGAATACCGAGATACGCAGTATTTT. In this chain, TRBV29-1 is recombined with TRBJ2-3, with the D gene not confidently named. A distance of 5 bases separates the germline ends of V and J, which lose 2 bases and 5 bases respectively. Inclusive of the bounding cysteine and phenylalanine, the CDR3 is 11 residues long. Of all the DNA, just the CDR3 is kept, 33 bases in frame from base 1. Sequences SQVTM (CDR1) and ANQGSEA (CDR2) are obtained from the germline V gene.